Listed below are T cell receptor beta chains from one sample, sequenced in a study of T cell responses to AZD1222 COVID-19 vaccine. Sequenced by immunoSEQ multiplex PCR; TCRdb stores in-frame clones only, minus some. This table holds around 140,000 clones, around nine tenths found once. The specimen was peripheral blood, collected on day 0 of AZD1222 vaccination. The receptors here all came from an adult in good health. Both conserved end residues are part of each CDR3.

TRBV9	TRBJ2-1	12	CASSVGDRPAFF
TRBV12-5	TRBJ2-3	14	CASGFREGGDTQYF
TRBV18	TRBJ1-5	18	CASSQTGTTVGRNQPQHF
TRBV7-2	TRBJ2-3	20	CASSLAVTGVIATTTDTQYF
TRBV6-5	TRBJ1-2	14	CASSYGRIPKGYTF
TRBV18	TRBJ2-5	14	CASSPLRGQETQYF
TRBV2	TRBJ2-7	14	CASRQAGGSYEQYF
TRBV6-5	TRBJ2-5	13	CAVVGGDGETQYF
TRBV7-3	TRBJ2-1	16	CASSLTGTSLDNEQFF
TRBV19	TRBJ1-1	15	CASSITAGTHNGAFF
TRBV12-5	TRBJ2-7	12	CASGLVLGEQYF
TRBV18	TRBJ2-2	14	CASSPTGITGELFF
TRBV11-3	TRBJ2-3	13	CASSLLVTDTQYF
TRBV7-9	TRBJ1-2	14	CASSLVTVDYGYTF
TRBV19	TRBJ1-1	14	CASSPDRGDTEAFF
TRBV11-2	TRBJ2-2	16	CASSSTGRQGTGELFF
TRBV24-1	TRBJ2-5	15	CATSDFRQGIETQYF
TRBV6-2/TRBV6-3	TRBJ2-1	14	CASSSREGNNEQFF
TRBV2	TRBJ2-7	14	CASSGLAVSYEQYF
TRBV3-1/TRBV3-2	TRBJ2-7	13	CASSQSYGAEQYF
TRBV6-4	TRBJ1-6	14	CASRLQTDSSPLHF
TRBV4-2	TRBJ1-1	13	CASSQDVNSEAFF
TRBV14	TRBJ2-1	18	CASNQFRGLAGGSNEQFF
TRBV27	TRBJ2-2	15	CASSLGLRGAGELFF
TRBV5-5	TRBJ2-7	17	CASSFQLSGGLPYEQYF